These 15 T cell receptor beta chains came from one sample sequenced in a study of control samples from healthy donors and cancer patients. TCRdb's copy holds only in-frame clones and misses some; the assay was immunoSEQ multiplex PCR. Found here are more than 75,000 clones, 79% of them singletons; the top ten hold over 9.5%. Input material: blood. All receptors come from a woman aged 25 to 45 in good health.

The chain is built from TRBV6-5 and TRBJ2-7; 7 positions match TRBD1. CDR3 size: 16 residues. Germline lookup yields CDR1 MNHEY and CDR2 SVGAGI. V gave up 1 base and J gave up 4 bases; unmatched junction bases: 10. The CDR3, as DNA: TGTGCCAGCAGTTACTTCCTCCCGGGACAGCCTTACGAGCAGTACTTC. Protein sequence: CASSYFLPGQPYEQYF.

J is TRBJ2-3 and V is TRBV9, with TRBD2 matching over 8 bases. V was pared by 4 bases and J by 2 bases, with 21 bases of the junction left unmatched. The germline V gene has CDR1 SGDLS and CDR2 YYNGEE. The CDR3 loop spans 20 amino acids. The CDR3 bases are TGTGCCAGCAGCCTCGGGACTAGTGGTTCATCGCCGAAACTCACAGATACGCAGTATTTT. It codes for CASSLGTSGSSPKLTDTQYF.

J is TRBJ1-4 and V is TRBV19; D is possibly TRBD1 (5 bases). CDR3 length: 14 amino acids. The germline V and J ends were trimmed by 6 bases and 4 bases, with 12 bases remaining between them. Germline loops: CDR1 LNHDA, CDR2 SQIVND (reference sequence). In nucleotides, the CDR3 is TGTGCCAGTAGCATACAGGCGAGTAATGAAAAACTGTTTTTT. Translating gives CASSIQASNEKLFF.

The chain links TRBV19 to TRBJ2-3; TRBD1 is a possible D gene (6 bases). Germline V gene lookup returns CDR1 LNHDA and CDR2 SQIVND (reference sequence). The CDR3 length is 16 residues. V was shortened by 6 bases and J by 2 bases, with 18 bases between the two germline ends. DNA for the CDR3: TGTGCCAGTAGACCTGCAGGGGCGCAGGCCACAGATACGCAGTATTTT. Protein sequence: CASRPAGAQATDTQYF.

This clone was observed a single time. The genes are TRBV5-1 and TRBJ2-7, with TRBD2 identical over 10 bases. V shed 4 bases and J 1 base; nucleotides not matched to a gene: 5. Germline V CDR1 and CDR2: SGHRS, YFSETQ. The length of the CDR3 is 15 residues. CDR3 region: CASSPRTSGSYEQYF. CDR3 sequence (DNA): TGCGCCAGCAGCCCCAGGACTAGCGGATCCTACGAGCAGTACTTC.

V usage is TRBV12-5 and J usage is TRBJ1-1; 8 nucleotides match TRBD1. CDR1 is LGHNT and CDR2 is FRNRAP in the germline V gene. The CDR3 length is 13 residues. The V segment lost 7 bases and the J segment 7 bases; nucleotides outside the gene matches: 8. The CDR3 nucleotides read TGTGCTAGTGCCCCCGACAGGGGAGGTGAAGCTTTCTTT. It encodes CASAPDRGGEAFF.

This clone was counted between two and nine times. The rearrangement uses TRBV6-4 and TRBJ2-1; 9 bases line up with TRBD1. The CDR3 has 16 residues. V was clipped by 0 bases and J by 9 bases; unmatched bases: 9. CDR1 is MRHNA, CDR2 SNTAGT, per germline. The CDR3 protein is CASSDSVGQGIVEQFF. Here the CDR3 DNA reads TGTGCCAGCAGTGACTCGGTGGGACAGGGCATCGTTGAGCAGTTCTTC.

The CDR3 DNA is TGTGCCAGCAGCCGCTCTGGGGCCAACGTCCTGACTTTC. Translating gives CASSRSGANVLTF. The rearrangement joins TRBV7-2 to TRBJ2-6; no clear D gene. The CDR3 sequence is 13 residues long. CDR1 is SGHTA and CDR2 is FQGNSA in the germline V gene. V lost 5 bases to trimming and J lost 0 bases, with 2 bases between them.

The DNA of the CDR3 is TGTGCCAGTAGTATGACGGACTACGAGCAGTACTTC. This sequence encodes CASSMTDYEQYF. This chain connects TRBV19 to TRBJ2-7; no firm D call. With 3 bases removed from V and 3 bases from J, the gap between germline ends came to 6 bases. Germline V gene sequence: CDR1 LNHDA, CDR2 SQIVND (reference sequence). This CDR3 is 12 amino acids long.

A remark on this clone: Other DNA sequences of this sample code for an identical CDR3. The chain combines TRBV19 with TRBJ1-5, with no clear D. The germline V and J ends were trimmed by 2 bases and 1 base, with 12 bases remaining between them. This CDR3 spans 16 amino acids. CDR1 and CDR2 (germline): LNHDA, SQIVND (reference sequence). CDR3 sequence reads: CASSISGRGSNQPQHF. CDR3 DNA sequence: TGTGCCAGTAGTATATCGGGCAGAGGCAGCAATCAGCCCCAGCATTTT. The full variable domain, in which reference TRBV19 and TRBJ1-5 provide the parts outside the CDR3, is DGGITQSPKYLFRKEGQNVTLSCEQNLNHDAMYWYRQDPGQGLRLIYYSQIVNDFQKGDIAEGYSVSREKKESFPLTVTSAQKNPTAFYLCASSISGRGSNQPQHFGDGTRLSIL.

The V call is TRBV7-8, the J call TRBJ1-2, with D hard to call. V lost 3 bases and J lost 2, with 10 bases in between. This CDR3 is 14 amino acids long. The V gene's germline CDR1 is SGHVS and CDR2 FQNEAQ. The CDR3 protein is CASSLREVNYGYTF. CDR3 bases: TGTGCCAGCAGCTTGAGGGAGGTGAACTATGGCTACACCTTC.

This chain connects TRBV20-1 to TRBJ2-5; D perhaps matches TRBD1 (5 bases). The CDR3 runs to 13 residues. The germline CDR1 and CDR2 sequences are DFQATT and SNEGSKA (reference sequence). Trimming stripped 3 bases from V and 5 bases from J, with 13 bases between. The CDR3 region is CSASGPGKETQYF. For the CDR3, the DNA is TGCAGTGCTAGTGGGCCAGGGAAGGAGACCCAGTACTTC.

This clone was observed a handful of times. The chain joins TRBV4-2 to TRBJ1-4, with D possibly TRBD1 on 5 matching bases. Germline CDR1 reads LGHNA; CDR2 reads YNFKEQ. Trimming took 1 base from V and 5 from J, leaving 11 bases between them. The CDR3 length is 15 residues. The CDR3 spells CASSQGDSANEKLFF. In DNA form, the CDR3 reads TGTGCCAGCAGCCAAGGAGACAGCGCAAATGAAAAACTGTTTTTT.

This chain connects TRBV5-8 to TRBJ1-1; the match to TRBD1 covers 9 bases. With V trimmed by 0 bases and J by 4 bases, 4 bases remained unmatched. Germline V gives CDR1 SGHTS, CDR2 YDEGEE. The CDR3 contains 15 residues. CDR3 region: CASSLGDRVSTEAFF. In DNA, the CDR3 is TGTGCCAGCAGCTTGGGGGACAGGGTGTCCACTGAAGCTTTCTTT.

The chain carries TRBV18 and TRBJ1-2, with TRBD1 identical over 7 bases. This CDR3 comprises 14 residues. J was trimmed by 5 bases and V by 3 bases; bases with no gene match: 6. Germline loops: CDR1 KGHSH, CDR2 LQKENI. CDR3 DNA: TGTGCCAGCTCACCGGGACAGAGGGATTATGGCTACACCTTC. It is translated as CASSPGQRDYGYTF. The whole variable domain, remainder taken from reference TRBV18 and TRBJ1-2, is NAGVMQNPRHLVRRRGQEARLRCSPMKGHSHVYWYRQLPEEGLKFMVYLQKENIIDESGMPKERFSAEFPKEGPSILRIQQVVRGDSAAYFCASSPGQRDYGYTFGSGTRLTVV.